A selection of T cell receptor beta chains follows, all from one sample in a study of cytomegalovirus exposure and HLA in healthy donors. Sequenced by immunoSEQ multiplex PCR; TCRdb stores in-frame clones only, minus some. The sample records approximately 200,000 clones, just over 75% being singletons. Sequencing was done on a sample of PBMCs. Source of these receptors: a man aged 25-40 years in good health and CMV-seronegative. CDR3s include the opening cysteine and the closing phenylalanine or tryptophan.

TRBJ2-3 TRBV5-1 CASSPLAGGTDTQYF
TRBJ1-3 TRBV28 CASSGGIGNTIYF
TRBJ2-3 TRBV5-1 CASSPFGPTDTQYF
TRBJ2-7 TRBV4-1 CASSQGSGSSRWYF
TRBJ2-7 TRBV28 CVGRGYSYEQYF
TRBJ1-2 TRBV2 CASSEAGRGGDYGYTF
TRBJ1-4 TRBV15 CATSAKTATNEKLFF
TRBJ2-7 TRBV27 CASSSLQGATYEQYF
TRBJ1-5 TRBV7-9 CASSSPGDGQPQHF
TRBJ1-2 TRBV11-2 CASSPTPAELYGYTF
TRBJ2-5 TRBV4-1 CASSQDLETQYF
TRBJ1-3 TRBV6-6 CASKDPGTDGNTIYF
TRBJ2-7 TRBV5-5 CASSLSSTGTSYEQYF
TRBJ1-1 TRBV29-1 CSARQKNTEAFF